This entry describes one T cell receptor beta chain. This sample stems from a study of blood T cell repertoires in COVID-19. TCRdb's table, derived via immunoSEQ multiplex PCR, lists solely in-frame clones and lacks some. The table records 80,000 to 95,000 clones, 81% of them present only once. The sequence was obtained from an elderly man with acute or convalescent COVID-19. Sequenced input: peripheral blood.

The CDR3 region has the DNA TGCAGTGCTGCGACAGGGAACGAGCAGTACTTC. This codes for CSAATGNEQYF. V usage is TRBV20-1 and J usage is TRBJ2-7; 7 nucleotides agree with TRBD1. Germline trimming cut 5 bases from V and 5 bases from J; bases unmatched to any gene: 3. The CDR3 sequence is 11 residues long. Germline CDR1 DFQATT, CDR2 SNEGSKA (reference sequence).